The 19 T cell receptor beta chains given below trace back to one sample, sequenced in a study of T cell changes during pregnancy in multiple sclerosis. Using immunoSEQ multiplex PCR, the repertoire was profiled, and TCRdb retains in-frame clones only, with some absent. The data hold some 28,000 clones, with approximately 88% observed a single time. The specimen comprised CD4+ T cells from peripheral blood mononuclear cells, sampled in the first trimester of pregnancy. The receptors come from a female donor in good health, enrolled as a control in a pregnancy study.

The chain carries TRBV28 and TRBJ1-1; tentative D call: TRBD1 (5 bases). V shed 7 bases and J shed 2 bases, with 14 bases lying between them. Germline CDR1 reads MDHEN; CDR2 reads SYDVKM. The CDR3 is 14 amino acids. CDR3 coding DNA: TGTGCCAGCAACTTAGTAGGGGTCAACACTGAAGCTTTCTTT. As protein: CASNLVGVNTEAFF.

The chain couples TRBV5-4 to TRBJ2-5, with 9 bases identical to TRBD2. CDR3 length equals 17 residues. The germline V gene has CDR1 SGHNT and CDR2 YYREEE (reference sequence). V trimming: 0 bases; J trimming: 4 bases; junction bases outside the gene matches: 10. The CDR3 loop is CASSLDLGGGAGETQYF. The CDR3 bases are TGTGCCAGCAGCTTGGACCTCGGCGGGGGGGCCGGAGAGACCCAGTACTTC.

V gene TRBV12-1 combines with J gene TRBJ2-7; the D call in the table, TRBD2, was not verified against the DNA. TRBV12-1 is designated a pseudogene. The CDR3 is 12 amino acids. CDR3 amino acids: CASPGGDYEQYF. The CDR3 nucleotides are TGTGCCAGCCCGGGAGGGGACTACGAGCAGTACTTC.

The rearrangement uses TRBV7-9 and TRBJ1-1; 7 bases line up with TRBD1. Trimming at V came to 5 bases and at J to 4 bases, leaving 4 bases not matched to a gene. Per the germline V gene, CDR1 is SEHNR and CDR2 is FQNEAQ (reference sequence). The CDR3 spans 13 residues. DNA of the CDR3: TGTGCCAGCAGCCGTGCAGGGGGCACTGAAGCTTTCTTT. Protein: CASSRAGGTEAFF.

The chain links TRBV30 to TRBJ1-2; 8 bases agree with TRBD1. The CDR3 is made up of 12 amino acids. Germline CDR1 and CDR2: GTSNPN and SVGIG (reference sequence). With 5 bases clipped from V and 6 bases from J, the junction kept 5 bases outside the gene matches. CDR3 in amino acids: CAWGQGVNGYTF. The CDR3 nucleotides read TGTGCCTGGGGACAGGGCGTAAATGGCTACACCTTC.

V usage is TRBV7-2 and J usage is TRBJ2-1, with D tentatively TRBD2 (6 bases). This CDR3 spans 14 amino acids. V shed 0 bases and J shed 9 bases, with 12 bases lying between them. CDR1 and CDR2 from the germline V gene are SGHTA and FQGNSA. CDR3 in amino acids: CASSLAGGISEQFF. CDR3 coding DNA: TGTGCCAGCAGCTTAGCGGGAGGTATTAGTGAGCAGTTCTTC.

The V call is TRBV28, the J call TRBJ2-5; TRBD1 matches at 9 bases. CDR3 length equals 15 residues. The V gene end was trimmed by 8 bases and the J gene end by 2 bases; junction bases not matched to a gene: 9. Germline V CDR1 and CDR2: MDHEN, SYDVKM. The CDR3, as DNA: TGTGCCAGCGAGACAGGGGGTTCCCCTCAAGAGACCCAGTACTTC. Translating gives CASETGGSPQETQYF.

V is TRBV6-6 and J is TRBJ2-7; 11 bases agree with TRBD2. The CDR3 spans 15 residues. With 6 bases clipped from V and 2 bases from J, the junction kept 6 bases outside the gene matches. The germline gives CDR1 MNHNY, CDR2 SVGAGI (reference sequence). CDR3 loop: CASRPTSGGAYEQYF. For the CDR3, the DNA is TGTGCCAGCAGGCCTACTAGCGGGGGTGCCTACGAGCAGTACTTC.

The chain recombines TRBV6-5 with TRBJ1-4; D is possibly TRBD1 (5 bases). V was trimmed by 5 bases and J by 8 bases, leaving 12 bases between them. Germline lookup yields CDR1 MNHEY and CDR2 SVGAGI. This CDR3 is built from 13 residues. The CDR3 DNA reads TGTGCCAGCAGTGGCGGGACTGGGGAAAAACTGTTTTTT. Amino acid sequence: CASSGGTGEKLFF.

The chain recombines TRBV5-6 with TRBJ2-3; D ambiguous. Germline V CDR1 and CDR2: SGHDT, YYEEEE. V lost 0 bases, J lost 2 bases, and 13 bases lay in between. This CDR3 is 16 amino acids long. The CDR3 DNA is TGTGCCAGCAGCTTGGTTGCTAGAGAGACCACAGATACGCAGTATTTT. Amino acid sequence: CASSLVARETTDTQYF.

The chain carries TRBV7-2 and TRBJ2-7; 9 bases agree with TRBD2. V was clipped by 1 base and J by 1 base; unmatched bases: 5. Germline V gene lookup returns CDR1 SGHTA and CDR2 FQGNSA. This CDR3 contains 16 residues. CDR3 amino acids: CASSLDAGGLSYEQYF. The CDR3 DNA sequence: TGTGCCAGCAGCTTAGACGCGGGAGGGCTTTCCTACGAGCAGTACTTC.

The genes are TRBV11-2 and TRBJ1-2; D is possibly TRBD1 (5 bases). Trimming pared 6 bases from V and 6 bases from J, leaving 14 bases between. In germline, CDR1 is SGHAT, CDR2 FQNNGV. CDR3 length: 13 amino acids. The CDR3 region is CASSLNGGHGYTF. Written as DNA, the CDR3 is TGTGCCAGCAGTCTTAACGGGGGACATGGCTACACCTTC.

This chain joins TRBV28 and TRBJ2-7, with TRBD2 as a possible D gene (5 bases). Germline V lookup: CDR1 MDHEN, CDR2 SYDVKM. The CDR3 is 13 residues long. The V and J ends lost 8 bases and 2 bases respectively, with 13 bases between them. The CDR3 spells CASRTGMTYEQYF. CDR3 nucleotides: TGTGCCAGCCGCACCGGGATGACCTACGAGCAGTACTTC.

V and J are TRBV5-4 and TRBJ2-7; 7 nucleotides match TRBD2. The CDR3 consists of 16 residues. V lost 0 bases and J lost 2; bases outside the gene matches: 8. Germline V gene data show CDR1 as SGHNT and CDR2 as YYREEE (reference sequence). CDR3 loop: CASSLATGTTTYEQYF. The CDR3 DNA follows: TGTGCCAGCAGCTTGGCGACCGGGACTACTACCTACGAGCAGTACTTC.

The chain is built from TRBV19 and TRBJ1-1, with a possible D match to TRBD1 (6 bases). Germline CDR1 reads LNHDA; CDR2 reads SQIVND (reference sequence). Between the trimmed V and J ends, which lost 5 bases and 5 bases, there was a span of 18 bases. This CDR3 spans 15 amino acids. The CDR3 DNA sequence: TGTGCCAGTAGTGGGTCCGGGGCAGGGGAAACTGAAGCTTTCTTT. It yields the protein CASSGSGAGETEAFF.

The rearrangement links TRBV6-6 to TRBJ2-7; TRBD1 might be the D (5 bases). This CDR3 is 14 amino acids long. CDR1 is MNHNY, CDR2 SVGAGI, per germline (reference sequence). V was shortened by 2 bases and J by 2 bases, with 10 bases between the two germline ends. CDR3 nucleotide sequence: TGTGCCAGCAGTTACCGCAGGGATCCCTACGAGCAGTACTTC. It translates to CASSYRRDPYEQYF.

This clone was seen more than once but under ten times. The gene calls are TRBV6-1 and TRBJ1-5; a weak D match, TRBD1 (5 bases). This CDR3 has 15 amino acids. Germline V gives CDR1 MNHNS, CDR2 SASEGT. Trimming shortened V by 4 bases and J by 5 bases, and 15 bases separated the two germline ends. Here the CDR3 reads CASSGSIGGDQPQHF. For the CDR3, the DNA is TGTGCCAGCAGTGGGTCGATCGGGGGAGATCAGCCCCAGCATTTT.

This clone showed up just once. The CDR3 bases are TGCGCCAGCAGTGAAACAGGGTTTTCTAGCACAGATACGCAGTATTTT. Its protein is CASSETGFSSTDTQYF. The J gene is TRBJ2-3, the V gene TRBV10-1, with D possibly matching TRBD1 (6 bases). Trimming cost V 3 bases and J 0 bases, with 13 bases left between them. The CDR3 has 16 amino acids. Germline CDR1 WNHNN, CDR2 SYGVQD (reference sequence).

The CDR3 sequence: CATSADVGQRGYEQYF. The DNA of the CDR3 is TGTGCCACCAGCGCCGACGTGGGACAGAGAGGCTACGAGCAGTACTTC. The genes are TRBV15 and TRBJ2-7; 7 bases fit TRBD1. V was clipped by 5 bases and J by 3 bases; unmatched bases: 13. In germline, CDR1 is LNHNV, CDR2 YYDKDF (reference sequence). The CDR3 has 16 residues.